Sequencing of this TCR beta chain was carried out in a study of a mutant IDH1 vaccine in newly diagnosed glioma. Sequencing was performed with immunoSEQ multiplex PCR; in TCRdb, only in-frame clones are kept and a portion is missing. The sample has tens of thousands of clones; about four fifths are singletons. Time point: baseline, week 1 (first vaccination visit). Stated treatment: pre-vaccination baseline after standard-of-care therapy. Here the sequenced sample was PBMCs, taken from a glioma patient treated with radiotherapy, temozolomide or both. The sequence came from a man in his forties or fifties with glioma.

CDR3 sequence reads: CASSQGPRGETQYF. The CDR3 coding sequence is TGCGCCAGCAGCCAAGGTCCTAGAGGGGAGACCCAGTACTTC. The J gene is TRBJ2-5, the V gene TRBV4-3; D is possibly TRBD2 (5 bases). Germline lookup yields CDR1 LGHNA and CDR2 YSLEER. Deletions cut 1 base from V and 5 bases from J, with 11 bases between. This CDR3 is 14 amino acids long.